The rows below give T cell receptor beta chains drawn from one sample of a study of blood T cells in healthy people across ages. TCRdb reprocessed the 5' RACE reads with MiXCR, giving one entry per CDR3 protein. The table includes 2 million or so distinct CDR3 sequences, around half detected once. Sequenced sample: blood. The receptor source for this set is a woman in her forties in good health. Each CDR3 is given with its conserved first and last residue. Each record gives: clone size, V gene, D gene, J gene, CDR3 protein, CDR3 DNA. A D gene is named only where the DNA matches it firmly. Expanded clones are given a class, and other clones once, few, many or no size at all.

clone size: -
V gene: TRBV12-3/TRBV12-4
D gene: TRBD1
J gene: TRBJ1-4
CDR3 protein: CASRQGTNEKLFF
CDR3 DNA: TGTGCCAGCCGACAGGGAACTAATGAAAAACTGTTTTTT

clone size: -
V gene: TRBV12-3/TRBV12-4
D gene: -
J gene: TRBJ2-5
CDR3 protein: CASSFNQGGTQYF
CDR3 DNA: TGTGCCAGCAGCTTCAATCAGGGAGGGACCCAGTACTTC

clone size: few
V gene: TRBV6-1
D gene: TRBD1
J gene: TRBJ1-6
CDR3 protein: CASRPGTGHSYNSPLHF
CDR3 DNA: TGTGCCAGCAGACCCGGGACAGGGCACTCCTATAATTCACCCCTCCACTTT

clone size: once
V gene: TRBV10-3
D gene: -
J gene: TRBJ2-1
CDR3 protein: CAISGSQGSSYNEQFF
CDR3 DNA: TGTGCCATCAGTGGTTCCCAGGGAAGCTCCTACAATGAGCAGTTCTTC

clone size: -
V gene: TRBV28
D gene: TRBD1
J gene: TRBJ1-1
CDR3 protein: CASGQGPTEAFF
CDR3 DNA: TGTGCCAGCGGACAGGGTCCCACTGAAGCTTTCTTT

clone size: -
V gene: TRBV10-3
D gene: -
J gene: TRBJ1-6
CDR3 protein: CAISESGDSPLHF
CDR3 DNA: TGCGCCATCAGTGAGTCTGGGGATTCACCCCTCCACTTT

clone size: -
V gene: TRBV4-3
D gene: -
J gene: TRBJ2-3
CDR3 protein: CASSQGLSWDTQYF
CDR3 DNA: TGCGCCAGCAGCCAAGGACTATCCTGGGATACGCAGTATTTT

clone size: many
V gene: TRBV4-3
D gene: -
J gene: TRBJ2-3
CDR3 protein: CASSQGGGTDTQYF
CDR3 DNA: TGCGCCAGCAGCCAGGGGGGAGGCACAGATACGCAGTATTTT

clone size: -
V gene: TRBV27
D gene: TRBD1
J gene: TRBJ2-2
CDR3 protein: CASRSFTGTGDTGELFF
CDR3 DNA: TGTGCCAGCAGAAGTTTTACCGGGACAGGAGACACCGGGGAGCTGTTTTTT

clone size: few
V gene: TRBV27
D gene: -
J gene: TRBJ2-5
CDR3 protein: CASSFSGRGETQYF
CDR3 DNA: TGTGCCAGCAGTTTCTCGGGGAGAGGGGAGACCCAGTACTTC

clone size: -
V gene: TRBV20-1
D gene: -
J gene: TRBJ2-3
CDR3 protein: CSARGSRGITDTQYF
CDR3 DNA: TGCAGTGCTAGAGGGAGTCGGGGTATCACAGATACGCAGTATTTT

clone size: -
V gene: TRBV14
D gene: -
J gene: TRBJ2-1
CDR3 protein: CASSQGGWGEQFF
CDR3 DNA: TGTGCCAGCAGCCAAGGAGGTTGGGGGGAGCAGTTCTTC

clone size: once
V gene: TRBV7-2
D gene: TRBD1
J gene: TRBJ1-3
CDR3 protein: CASSLQGGTIYF
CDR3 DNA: TGTGCCAGCAGTCTACAGGGGGGCACCATATATTTT

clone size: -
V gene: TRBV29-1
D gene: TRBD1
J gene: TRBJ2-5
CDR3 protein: CSGRDRVDERYF
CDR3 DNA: TGCAGCGGCCGGGACAGGGTGGACGAGCGGTACTTC

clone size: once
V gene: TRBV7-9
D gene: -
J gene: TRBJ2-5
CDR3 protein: CTSSLGSRFQETQYF
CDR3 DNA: TGTACCAGCAGCTTAGGCAGCCGGTTCCAAGAGACCCAGTACTTC

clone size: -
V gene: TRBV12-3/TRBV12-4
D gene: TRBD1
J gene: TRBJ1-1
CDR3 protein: CASSFGRGVFTNTEAFF
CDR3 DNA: TGTGCCAGCAGTTTCGGCAGGGGGGTTTTTACTAACACTGAAGCTTTCTTT

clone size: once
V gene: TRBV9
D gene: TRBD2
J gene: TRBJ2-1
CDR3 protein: CASSITGTSGGPSSYNEQFF
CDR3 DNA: TGTGCCAGCAGCATCACCGGGACTAGCGGGGGGCCCAGCTCCTACAATGAGCAGTTCTTC

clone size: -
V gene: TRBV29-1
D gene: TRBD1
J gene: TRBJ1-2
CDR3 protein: CSGGQDRYGYTF
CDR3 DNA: TGCAGCGGTGGACAGGACCGCTATGGCTACACCTTC

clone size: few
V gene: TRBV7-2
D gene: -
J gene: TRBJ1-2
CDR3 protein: CASSFPGRTNYGYTF
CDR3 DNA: TGTGCCAGCAGCTTTCCGGGACGGACTAACTATGGCTACACCTTC

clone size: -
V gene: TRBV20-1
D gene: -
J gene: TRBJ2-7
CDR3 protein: CSARDLQGFHEQYF
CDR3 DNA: TGCAGTGCTAGAGATTTACAGGGATTTCACGAGCAGTACTTC

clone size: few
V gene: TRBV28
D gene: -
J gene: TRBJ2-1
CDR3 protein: CASSLTPNRIIEQFF
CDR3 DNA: TGTGCCAGCAGTTTAACGCCCAACCGAATTATTGAGCAGTTCTTC

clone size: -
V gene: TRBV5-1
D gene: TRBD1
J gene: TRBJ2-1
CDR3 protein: CASSLGGQGLPYNEQFF
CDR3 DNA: TGCGCCAGCAGCTTGGGGGGACAGGGGCTCCCCTACAATGAGCAGTTCTTC

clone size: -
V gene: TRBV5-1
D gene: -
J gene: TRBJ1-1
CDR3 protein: CASSLMSGATEAFF
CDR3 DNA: TGCGCCAGCAGCTTGATGTCAGGGGCCACTGAAGCTTTCTTT

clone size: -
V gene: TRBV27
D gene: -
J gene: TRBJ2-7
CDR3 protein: CASSGGFKQYF
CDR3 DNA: TGTGCCAGCAGTGGAGGGTTCAAGCAGTACTTC

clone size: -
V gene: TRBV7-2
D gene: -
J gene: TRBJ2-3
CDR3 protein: CASSHRRQTVDTQYF
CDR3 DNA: TGTGCCAGCAGCCACCGGAGGCAGACGGTAGATACGCAGTATTTT

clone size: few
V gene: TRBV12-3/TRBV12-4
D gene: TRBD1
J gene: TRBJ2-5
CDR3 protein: CASSRDRRGQYF
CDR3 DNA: TGTGCCAGCAGCAGGGACAGGCGGGGACAGTACTTC

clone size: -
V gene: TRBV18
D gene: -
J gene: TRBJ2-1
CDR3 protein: CASSPGIRYEQFF
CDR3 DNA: TGTGCCAGCTCACCAGGGATTCGTTATGAGCAGTTCTTC

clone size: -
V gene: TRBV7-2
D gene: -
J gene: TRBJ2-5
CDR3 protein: CASSLGVFYNEQYF
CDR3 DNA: TGTGCCAGCAGCTTAGGGGTATTCTACAATGAGCAGTACTTC

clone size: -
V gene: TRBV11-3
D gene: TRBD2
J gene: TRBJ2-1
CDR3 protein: CASSSRTSGGESSYNEQFF
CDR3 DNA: TGTGCCAGCAGCTCCCGAACTAGCGGGGGAGAGAGCTCCTACAATGAGCAGTTCTTC

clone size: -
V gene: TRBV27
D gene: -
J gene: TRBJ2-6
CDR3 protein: CASSLQGRFGSGANVLTF
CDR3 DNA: TGTGCCAGCAGTTTACAGGGACGGTTTGGCTCTGGGGCCAACGTCCTGACTTTC

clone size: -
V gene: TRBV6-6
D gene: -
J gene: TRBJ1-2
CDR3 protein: CAISYSMSVTNYGYTF
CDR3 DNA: TGCGCCATCAGTTACTCGATGTCTGTAACTAACTATGGCTACACCTTC

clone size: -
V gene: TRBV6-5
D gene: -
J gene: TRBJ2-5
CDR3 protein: CASEGNSDTQYF
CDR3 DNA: TGTGCCAGCGAAGGGAATAGCGACACCCAGTACTTC

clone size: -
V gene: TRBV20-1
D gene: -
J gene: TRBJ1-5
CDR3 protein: CSARPGQANQPQHF
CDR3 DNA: TGCAGTGCCAGGCCGGGACAAGCTAATCAGCCCCAGCATTTT

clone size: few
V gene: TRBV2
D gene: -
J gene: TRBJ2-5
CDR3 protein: CATLNARGQETQYF
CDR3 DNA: TGTGCAACCTTGAACGCGCGGGGCCAAGAGACCCAGTACTTC

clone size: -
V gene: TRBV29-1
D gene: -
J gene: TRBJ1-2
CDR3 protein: CSVEGPREGGYTF
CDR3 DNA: TGCAGCGTTGAAGGGCCCAGGGAGGGCGGCTACACCTTC

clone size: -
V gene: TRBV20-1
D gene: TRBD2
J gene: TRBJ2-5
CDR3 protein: CSAPLRLAGWETQYF
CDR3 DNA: TGCAGTGCTCCCCTCCGACTAGCGGGGTGGGAGACCCAGTACTTC

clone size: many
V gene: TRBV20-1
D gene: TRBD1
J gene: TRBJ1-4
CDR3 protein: CSARPTGAILTNEKLFF
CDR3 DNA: TGCAGTGCTAGGCCGACAGGGGCGATCTTAACTAATGAAAAACTGTTTTTT

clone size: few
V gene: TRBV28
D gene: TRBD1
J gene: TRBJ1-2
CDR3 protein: CASSIQGDNTF
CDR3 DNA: TGTGCCAGCAGTATACAGGGGGACAACACCTTC

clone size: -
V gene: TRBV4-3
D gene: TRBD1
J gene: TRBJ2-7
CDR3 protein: CASSPKIAWTGGDSYEQYF
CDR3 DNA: TGCGCCAGCAGCCCAAAAATCGCCTGGACAGGGGGGGACTCCTACGAGCAGTACTTC

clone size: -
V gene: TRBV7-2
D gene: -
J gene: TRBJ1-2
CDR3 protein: CASSLAEGRAYYGYTF
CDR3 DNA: TGTGCCAGCAGCTTAGCGGAGGGCAGGGCCTACTATGGCTACACCTTC

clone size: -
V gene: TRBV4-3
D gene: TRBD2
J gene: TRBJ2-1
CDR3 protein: CASSQAPSGAGGYNEQFF
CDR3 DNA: TGCGCCAGCAGCCAAGCCCCCAGCGGAGCGGGGGGTTACAATGAGCAGTTCTTC

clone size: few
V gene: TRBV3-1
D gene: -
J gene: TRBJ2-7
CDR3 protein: CASSQRPADYEQYF
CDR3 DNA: TGTGCCAGCAGCCAACGACCAGCAGACTACGAGCAGTACTTC

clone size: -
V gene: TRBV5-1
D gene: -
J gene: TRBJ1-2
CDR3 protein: CASSLAIGGYGYTF
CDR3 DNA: TGCGCCAGCAGCTTGGCCATTGGGGGGTACGGCTACACCTTC

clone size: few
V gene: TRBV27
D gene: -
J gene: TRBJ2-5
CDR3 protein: CASSLYVGDKQYF
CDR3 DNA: TGTGCCAGCAGTTTGTACGTCGGCGACAAGCAGTACTTC

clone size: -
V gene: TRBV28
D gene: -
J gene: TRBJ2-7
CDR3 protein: CASSSRQHHTYEQYF
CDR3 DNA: TGTGCCAGCAGTTCCCGACAGCATCACACCTACGAGCAGTACTTC

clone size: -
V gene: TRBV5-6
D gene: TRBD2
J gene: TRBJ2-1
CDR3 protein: CASRAGTTSYNEQFF
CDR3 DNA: TGTGCCAGCAGGGCCGGGACTACCTCCTACAATGAGCAGTTCTTC

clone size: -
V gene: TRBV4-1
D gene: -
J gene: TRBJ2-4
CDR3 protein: CASSQDLLEGNIQYF
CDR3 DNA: TGCGCCAGCAGCCAAGATCTACTAGAGGGGAACATTCAGTACTTC

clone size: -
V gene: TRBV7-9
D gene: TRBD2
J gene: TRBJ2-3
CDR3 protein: CASSTGLAGAADTQYF
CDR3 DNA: TGTGCCAGCAGCACCGGACTAGCGGGGGCGGCAGATACGCAGTATTTT

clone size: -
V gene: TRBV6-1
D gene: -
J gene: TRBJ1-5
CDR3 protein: CASSGEYSNQPQHF
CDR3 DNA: TGTGCCAGCAGTGGTGAATATAGCAATCAGCCCCAGCATTTT

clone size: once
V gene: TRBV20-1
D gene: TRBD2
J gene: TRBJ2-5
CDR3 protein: CSARDRTSGARTQYF
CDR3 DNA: TGCAGTGCTAGAGATCGTACTAGCGGGGCCAGGACCCAGTACTTC

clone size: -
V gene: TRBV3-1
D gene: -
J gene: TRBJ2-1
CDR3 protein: CASSQAGGGNEQFF
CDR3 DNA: TGTGCCAGCAGCCAAGCGGGTGGGGGCAATGAGCAGTTCTTC